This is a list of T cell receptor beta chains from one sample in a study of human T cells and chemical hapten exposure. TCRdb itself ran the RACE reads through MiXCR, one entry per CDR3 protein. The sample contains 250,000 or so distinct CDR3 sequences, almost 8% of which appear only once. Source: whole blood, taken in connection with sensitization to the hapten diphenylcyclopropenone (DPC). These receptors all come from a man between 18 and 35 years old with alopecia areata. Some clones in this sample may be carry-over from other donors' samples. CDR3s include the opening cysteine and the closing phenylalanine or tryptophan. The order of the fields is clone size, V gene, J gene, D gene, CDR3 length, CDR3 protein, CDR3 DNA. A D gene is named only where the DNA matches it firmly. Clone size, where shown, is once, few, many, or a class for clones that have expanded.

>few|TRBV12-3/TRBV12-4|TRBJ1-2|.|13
CASSQGANYGYTF
TGTGCCAGCAGTCAAGGGGCTAACTATGGCTACACCTTC
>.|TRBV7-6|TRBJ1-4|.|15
CASSSSMETNEKLFF
TGTGCCAGCAGCAGTTCCATGGAAACTAATGAAAAACTGTTTTTT
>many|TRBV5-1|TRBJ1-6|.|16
CASSLLGPEDNSPLHF
TGCGCCAGCAGCTTGTTAGGGCCGGAAGATAATTCACCCCTCCACTTT
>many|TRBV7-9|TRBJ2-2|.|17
CASSLRSAGANTGELFF
TGTGCCAGCAGCTTAAGGTCGGCAGGAGCGAACACCGGGGAGCTGTTTTTT
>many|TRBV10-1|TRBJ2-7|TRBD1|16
CASSKGPGQGPYEQYF
TGCGCCAGCAGCAAAGGCCCGGGACAGGGGCCCTACGAGCAGTACTTC
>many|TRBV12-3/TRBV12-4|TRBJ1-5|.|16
CASSPRPGGWGQPQHF
TGTGCCAGCAGTCCTCGCCCGGGGGGCTGGGGTCAGCCCCAGCATTTT
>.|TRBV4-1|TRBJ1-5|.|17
CASSQPGGRRDDQPQHF
TGCGCCAGCAGCCAACCTGGGGGAAGGCGGGATGATCAGCCCCAGCATTTT
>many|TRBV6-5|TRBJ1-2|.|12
CASSRGGYGYTF
TGTGCCAGCAGCAGAGGGGGGTATGGCTACACCTTC
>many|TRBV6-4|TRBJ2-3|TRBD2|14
CASSVAGGTDTQYF
TGTGCCAGCAGCGTAGCGGGGGGCACAGATACGCAGTATTTT
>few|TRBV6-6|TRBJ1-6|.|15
CASSTRPSGDSPLHF
TGTGCCAGCAGTACGAGACCGTCGGGGGACTCACCCCTCCACTTT
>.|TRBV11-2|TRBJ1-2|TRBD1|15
CASSIGDSHNYGYTF
TGTGCCAGCAGCATAGGGGACAGCCATAACTATGGCTACACCTTC
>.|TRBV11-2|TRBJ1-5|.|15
CASSLGVLSNQPQHF
TGTGCCAGCAGCTTAGGGGTTCTTAGCAATCAGCCCCAGCATTTT
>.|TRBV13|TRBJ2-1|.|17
CASSPGGAGSQYNEQFF
TGTGCCAGCAGTCCCGGTGGGGCCGGCAGTCAATACAATGAGCAGTTCTTC
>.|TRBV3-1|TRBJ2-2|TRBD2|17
CASSQDRDSGRSGELFF
TGTGCCAGCAGCCAAGATAGGGATAGCGGGCGTTCCGGGGAGCTGTTTTTT
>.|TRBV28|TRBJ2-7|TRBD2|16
CASSLPPAGAPYEQYF
TGTGCCAGCAGTCTCCCCCCAGCGGGGGCCCCCTACGAGCAGTACTTC
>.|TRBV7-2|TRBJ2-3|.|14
CASSLDARTDTQYF
TGTGCCAGCAGCTTAGACGCCCGCACAGATACGCAGTATTTT
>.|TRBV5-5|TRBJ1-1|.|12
CASSSGLIEAFF
TGTGCCAGCAGCTCCGGATTAATTGAAGCTTTCTTT
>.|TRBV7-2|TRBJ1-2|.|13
CASSLTRYYGYTF
TGTGCCAGCAGCTTAACACGATACTATGGCTACACCTTC
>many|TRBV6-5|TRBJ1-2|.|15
CASSSRQKSNYGYTF
TGTGCCAGCAGTAGCCGACAGAAGTCTAACTATGGCTACACCTTC
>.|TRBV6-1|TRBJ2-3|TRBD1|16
CASSHNRGLPTDTQYF
TGTGCCAGCAGTCACAACAGGGGGCTCCCGACAGATACGCAGTATTTT
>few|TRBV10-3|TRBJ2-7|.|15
CAISESIGTVYEQYF
TGTGCCATCAGTGAGTCAATAGGGACCGTCTACGAGCAGTACTTC
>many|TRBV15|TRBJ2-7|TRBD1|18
CATSRTIGSGTGHYEQYF
TGTGCCACCAGCAGAACGATTGGCTCCGGGACAGGTCACTACGAGCAGTACTTC
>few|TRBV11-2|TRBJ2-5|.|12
CASSLALGTQYF
TGTGCCAGCAGCTTAGCCCTAGGGACCCAGTACTTC
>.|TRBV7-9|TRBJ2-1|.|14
CASSPGTNHNEQFF
TGTGCCAGCAGCCCGGGGACAAATCACAATGAGCAGTTCTTC
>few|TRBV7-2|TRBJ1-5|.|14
CASSTPTQGQPQHF
TGTGCCAGCAGTACCCCCACGCAGGGCCAGCCCCAGCATTTT
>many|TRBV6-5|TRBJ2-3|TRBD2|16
CASSYSVAGGGDTQYF
TGTGCCAGCAGTTACTCGGTAGCGGGGGGCGGAGATACGCAGTATTTT
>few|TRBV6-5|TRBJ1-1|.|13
CASRLSGTSEAFF
TGTGCCAGCAGATTATCCGGGACAAGTGAAGCTTTCTTT
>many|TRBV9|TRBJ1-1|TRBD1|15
CASSSPSDRGGEAFF
TGTGCCAGCAGCTCTCCCTCTGACAGGGGTGGTGAAGCTTTCTTT
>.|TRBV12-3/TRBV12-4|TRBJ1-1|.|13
CASSFEQDTEAFF
TGTGCCAGCAGTTTTGAACAGGACACTGAAGCTTTCTTT
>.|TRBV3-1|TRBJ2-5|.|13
CASRYRFRETQYF
TGTGCCAGCAGATACAGGTTTCGCGAGACCCAGTACTTC
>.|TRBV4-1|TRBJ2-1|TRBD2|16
CASSQVGRGGGNEQFF
TGCGCCAGCAGCCAAGTTGGGCGGGGGGGAGGCAATGAGCAGTTCTTC